This paragraph covers one T cell receptor (beta chain) sequence. No antigen is known for it. Treatment denoted: treatment-naive control, cytoreductive nephrectomy. Treatment-naive patients without radiation supplied the control tumors at nephrectomy. The tumor was a clear cell renal cell carcinoma. The sample originates from a study of radiation and T cells in renal cell carcinoma. Study conclusions and caveats: Intratumoral heterogeneity was not captured in these approximately 1 g regions.

The CDR3 runs 18 residues. Per the germline V gene, CDR1 is MNHEY and CDR2 is SMNVEV (reference sequence). Trimming cost V 2 bases and J 0 bases; bases outside gene matches: 10. Measured with immunoSEQ multiplex PCR; TCRdb has only the in-frame clones, and not every one. The sample has 15,000 or so clones; less than 65% are singletons. The sequences come from tumor tissue, collected from a patient whose treatment was nephrectomy without radiotherapy. The TCR originated in a man between 60 and 70 years old with renal cell carcinoma. V usage is TRBV27 and J usage is TRBJ2-7; 10 bases are shared with TRBD1. In DNA, the CDR3 is TGTGCCAGCAGTTTAAGTTCCCCCCGGGACAGGGGCTCCTACGAGCAGTACTTC. Amino acids: CASSLSSPRDRGSYEQYF.